The 10 T cell receptor beta chains presented below share a single source sample, sequenced in a study of control samples from healthy donors and cancer patients. The protocol was immunoSEQ multiplex PCR, while the TCRdb copy is restricted to in-frame clones and leaves out a portion. The sample yields approximately 98,000 clones, around four fifths seen once. Source material: blood. These receptors originate from a man younger than 30 in good health.

The rearrangement joins TRBV4-1 to TRBJ1-1; 7 nucleotides agree with TRBD1. J lost 1 base, V lost 0 bases, and 11 bases had no gene match. The CDR3 loop spans 18 amino acids. CDR1 is MGHRA, CDR2 YSYEKL, per germline. In DNA form, the CDR3 reads TGCGCCAGCAGCCAAGAAGGTGGAGGGGGCTCTGAGAACACTGAAGCTTTCTTT. Amino acid sequence: CASSQEGGGGSENTEAFF.

This clone has a single count. V gene TRBV28 combines with J gene TRBJ1-5, with 12 bases aligning to TRBD1. Losses at the gene ends were 5 bases for V and 4 bases for J; bases not matched to a gene: 6. The CDR3 is 16 amino acids. Germline assignment: CDR1 MDHEN and CDR2 SYDVKM. CDR3 sequence: CASSPRDRGRNQPQHF. The CDR3 DNA reads TGTGCCAGCAGTCCCCGGGACAGGGGGCGGAATCAGCCCCAGCATTTT.

Only one count was recorded for this clone. The rearrangement uses TRBV24-1 and TRBJ2-2; D perhaps matches TRBD1 (6 bases). CDR3 length equals 17 residues. The germline CDR1 and CDR2 sequences are KGHDR and SFDVKD. V lost 2 bases and J lost 4, with 16 bases in between. The CDR3 is CATSDWPGTRPTGELFF. DNA for the CDR3: TGTGCCACCAGTGATTGGCCTGGGACAAGGCCCACCGGGGAGCTGTTTTTT.

The sample holds many counts of this clone. The chain's CDR3 is CSVGRRQREETQYF. DNA of the CDR3: TGCAGCGTTGGACGTCGACAGAGAGAAGAGACCCAGTACTTC. V usage is TRBV29-1 and J usage is TRBJ2-5, with a tentative D call TRBD1 (5 bases). Germline V gives CDR1 SQVTM, CDR2 ANQGSEA. V was trimmed by 4 bases and J by 3 bases, leaving 15 bases between them. The CDR3 covers 14 residues.

The chain links TRBV11-2 to TRBJ1-3; D is uncertain. CDR3 length: 14 residues. The V end was cut by 6 bases, the J end by 1 base, with 10 bases between. Germline V gives CDR1 SGHAT, CDR2 FQNNGV. CDR3 DNA: TGTGCCAGCAGAAAGTTTCCTTCTGGAAACACCATATATTTT. Protein: CASRKFPSGNTIYF.

This chain connects TRBV19 to TRBJ1-4, with D maybe TRBD1 (5 bases). Germline assignment: CDR1 LNHDA and CDR2 SQIVND (reference sequence). The CDR3 consists of 14 residues. Trimming took 3 bases from V and 7 from J, leaving 12 bases between them. The DNA of the CDR3 is TGTGCCAGTAGTATCGGGGCAGGGACTGAAAAACTGTTTTTT. Protein: CASSIGAGTEKLFF.

The gene calls are TRBV12-5 and TRBJ1-1; a weak D match, TRBD1 (6 bases). Germline loops: CDR1 LGHNT, CDR2 FRNRAP. V was cut by 7 bases and J by 0 bases, with 12 bases left in between. The CDR3 runs 14 residues. In nucleotides, the CDR3 is TGTGCTAGTGAACCGGGACATCTGAACACTGAAGCTTTCTTT. Its translation is CASEPGHLNTEAFF.

The chain combines TRBV5-4 with TRBJ2-7; 11 nucleotides align to TRBD1. The CDR3 loop spans 15 amino acids. The trim removed 3 bases at V and 2 bases at J, leaving 4 bases unmatched. CDR1 and CDR2 (germline): SGHNT, YYREEE (reference sequence). CDR3 bases: TGTGCCAGCAGCTGGGGGACAGGGGGGGCCTACGAGCAGTACTTC. Translation: CASSWGTGGAYEQYF.

CDR3 nucleotide sequence: TGTGCCAGCCGCAGGAGGAGTCCTAGCACAGATACGCAGTATTTT. Amino acids: CASRRRSPSTDTQYF. The chain has TRBV11-1 and TRBJ2-3, with D possibly being TRBD2 (5 bases). Trimming took 8 bases from V and 0 from J, leaving 15 bases between them. CDR1 and CDR2 (germline): SGHAT, FQDESV (reference sequence). The length of the CDR3 is 15 residues.

This chain uses TRBV18 with TRBJ2-3, with D perhaps TRBD2 (7 bases). The CDR3 consists of 16 residues. V lost 0 bases to trimming and J lost 4 bases, with 14 bases between them. Germline-derived CDR1 and CDR2 are KGHSH and LQKENI. CDR3 loop: CASSPPGRGTPDTQYF. CDR3 bases: TGTGCCAGCTCACCACCGGGGAGGGGGACCCCAGATACGCAGTATTTT.